This T cell receptor (beta chain) was identified during a study of T cell repertoires in cytomegalovirus infection. This clonotype showed up just a few times. Its antigen is not known. MiXCR, run by TCRdb on the reads, gives a single entry per CDR3 protein. The sample contains roughly 500,000 distinct CDR3 sequences, about 42% of which appear only once. CDR1 MNHEY and CDR2 SMNVEV come from the germline V gene (reference sequence). The CDR3 runs 12 residues. The ends were cut back, 6 bases at V and 9 bases at J, with 12 bases in the middle. Study-wide results and limits: Identification of carriers of CMV plus the relevant HLA was achieved through cumulative public TCR beta family frequency.

This clonotype originated in a human donor in good health (CMV status not recorded). Some clones in this sample may be carry-over from other donors' samples. The sample in question was cultured PBMCs, obtained from culture after CMV antigen stimulation. The genes are TRBV27 and TRBJ2-1, with D perhaps TRBD1 or TRBD2 (5 bases each). The CDR3 sequence is CASRPGAGEQFF. CDR3 bases: TGTGCCAGCAGGCCCGGGGCTGGTGAGCAGTTCTTC.